This T cell receptor beta chain was identified during a study of OX40 agonist ivuxolimab in advanced cancers. TCRdb's table, derived via immunoSEQ multiplex PCR, lists solely in-frame clones and lacks some. The sample yields over 10,000 clones, 80% to 85% seen once. From germline, CDR1 is MGHDK and CDR2 SYGVNS. V was pared by 1 base and J by 4 bases, with 7 bases between. The CDR3 is 13 residues long. The rearrangement joins TRBV25-1 to TRBJ1-2; D ambiguous. The sequenced sample was CD4+ or CD8+ T cells sorted from blood, obtained in a trial of the OX40 agonist ivuxolimab. The receptor's source is an adult with an advanced solid tumor such as melanoma, head and neck, liver or kidney cancer. The CDR3 DNA reads TGTGCCAGCAGTGAATCCGTCTTCTATGGCTACACCTTC. Protein product: CASSESVFYGYTF.